The entry that follows covers one T cell receptor beta chain sequence. Antigen specificity is unknown. This sample was taken from a study of T cell responses to AZD1222 COVID-19 vaccine. Whole-study context: Second doses at about 4 or about 12 weeks were pooled. Study-wide results and limits: Compared with day 0, the breadth and depth of the Spike-specific TCR repertoire rose significantly after two doses of AZD1222. It should be noted that donors were predominantly white British and more often female, and clonal diversity was possibly underestimated. Only five to seven individuals given AZD1222 were seropositive at baseline.

The table came from immunoSEQ multiplex PCR; TCRdb's copy has only in-frame clones and leaves some out. The repertoire includes fewer than 150,000 clones, 70% to 90% of them detected once, and about 4.9% sits in the top ten. V was trimmed by 7 bases and J by 7 bases, leaving 19 bases between them. Per germline, CDR1 LNHDA and CDR2 SQIVND (reference sequence). This CDR3 is 14 amino acids long. This sample comprised peripheral blood, obtained on day 0 of AZD1222 vaccination. The chain has TRBV19 and TRBJ1-2; weak D call: TRBD1 (5 bases). This TCR derives from an adult in good health. CDR3 protein: CASNRDSPPSGYTF. The CDR3 DNA is TGTGCCAGTAATCGGGACTCCCCACCAAGTGGCTACACCTTC.